This is a list of T cell receptor beta chains from one sample in a study of graft-versus-host responses after intestinal transplantation. Data came from immunoSEQ multiplex PCR; TCRdb stores just in-frame clones and leaves some out. The data contain 150,000 or so clones, over 90% of them singletons. These receptors lack a known antigen. The material was unstimulated CD4+ T cells sorted from spleen or lymph node cells, obtained before intestinal transplant. These receptor sequences come from a human donor who received an intestinal transplant. The CDR3 runs from the conserved cysteine through the conserved F or W. D genes are given only for firm matches. Only some rows state a clone size, as once, few, many or a class for expanded clones.

TRBJ2-3	-	TRBV9	-	TGTGCCAGCAGCGTAGTGAGCGGGAGCACAGATACGCAGTATTTT	CASSVVSGSTDTQYF
TRBJ2-7	-	TRBV3-2	-	TGTGCCAGCAGCCCCGAGCAGTACTTC	CASSPEQYF
TRBJ1-5	-	TRBV18	-	TGTGCCAGCTCACGGGGTCGGATACCGGCTAGCAATCAGCCCCAGCATTTT	CASSRGRIPASNQPQHF
TRBJ1-5	-	TRBV6-6	TRBD1	TGTGCCAGCAGTTACACAGGGGTTAATCAGCCCCAGCATTTT	CASSYTGVNQPQHF
TRBJ2-1	-	TRBV7-2	TRBD2	TGTGCCAGCAGCCCTCAGGGGACTAGCGGATACAATGAGCAGTTCTTC	CASSPQGTSGYNEQFF
TRBJ2-7	-	TRBV29-1	TRBD1	TGCAGCGTTGAAGGACAGGGGCGGACCTACGAGCAGTACTTC	CSVEGQGRTYEQYF
TRBJ2-7	-	TRBV5-5	TRBD1	TGTGCCAGCACCCTTGTGGGGACAGGGAATTCCTACGAGCAGTACTTC	CASTLVGTGNSYEQYF
TRBJ2-6	-	TRBV7-3	-	TGTGCCAGCAGCGTACCCCAGAACACACACATCCCCACGGCCAACGTCCTGACTTTC	CASSVPQNTHIPTANVLTF
TRBJ2-3	-	TRBV15	-	TGTGCCACCAGCAGACTCGATAGCACAGATACGCAGTATTTT	CATSRLDSTDTQYF
TRBJ2-3	-	TRBV2	TRBD2	TGTGCCAGCAATAGCGGGAGCACGACAGATACGCAGTATTTT	CASNSGSTTDTQYF
TRBJ1-1	-	TRBV4-3	-	TGCGCCAGCAGCCAAGACCGTGAGGCTTTCTTT	CASSQDREAFF
TRBJ2-1	-	TRBV6-1	-	TGTGCCAGCAGTGAACTGGGTATGCGTGGAGGCTTATTGGGGGAGCAGTTCTTC	CASSELGMRGGLLGEQFF
TRBJ1-5	-	TRBV28	-	TGTGCCAGCAGTCCTTTAGGACAAAGCAATCAGCCCCAGCATTTT	CASSPLGQSNQPQHF
TRBJ1-3	-	TRBV25-1	TRBD1	TGTGCCAGCAGTGAAGCAGGGGGGACTGGAAACACCATATATTTT	CASSEAGGTGNTIYF
TRBJ2-1	once	TRBV5-6	TRBD2	TGTGCCAGCAGCTTGTTACCGATAGCGGGAGCATACAATGAGCAGTTCTTC	CASSLLPIAGAYNEQFF
TRBJ2-2	-	TRBV28	-	TGTGCCAGCAGCTCCTTCAGTACCGGGGAGCTGTTTTTT	CASSSFSTGELFF
TRBJ2-4	-	TRBV5-4	-	TGTGCCAGCAGCCCCGGGGCTCGGGAAAGTATTCAGTACTTC	CASSPGARESIQYF
TRBJ2-2	-	TRBV30	-	TGTGCCTGGAGTCGTTTGGAGTTCAACACCGGGGAGCTGTTTTTT	CAWSRLEFNTGELFF
TRBJ1-2	once	TRBV5-6	-	TGTGCCAGCAGCTTGGCAGAGAACTATGGCTACACCTTC	CASSLAENYGYTF
TRBJ1-4	-	TRBV7-2	-	TGTGCCAGCAGCTCCACAGTAGGAGGGTGGGATGAAAAACTGTTTTTT	CASSSTVGGWDEKLFF
TRBJ2-7	-	TRBV19	TRBD1	TGTGCCAGTAGTATTTGGACAGGGGTTTCCTACGAGCAGTACTTC	CASSIWTGVSYEQYF
TRBJ1-4	-	TRBV7-2	-	TGTGCCAGCAGCTTACGGGGAAATGGTGAAAAACTGTTTTTT	CASSLRGNGEKLFF
TRBJ2-1	-	TRBV4-1	-	TGCGCCAGCAGCCAAGTTAGCGGAGGGGACTGGGGTGAGCAGTTCTTC	CASSQVSGGDWGEQFF
TRBJ2-7	-	TRBV18	TRBD1	TGTGCCAGCACGAGGGGACAGGGGGTAGCCACAGCCTACGAGCAGTACTTC	CASTRGQGVATAYEQYF
TRBJ1-1	-	TRBV6-5	-	TGTGCCAGCAGGACCGGGACGGCCAGGGAAGCTTTCTTT	CASRTGTAREAFF
TRBJ2-3	-	TRBV5-5	TRBD2	TGTGCCAGCAGCTTGGGGCTAGCGGGAGGGCAGACAGATACGCAGTATTTT	CASSLGLAGGQTDTQYF
TRBJ2-2	once	TRBV11-3	TRBD1	TGTGCCAGCAGCTTAGTACAGGGGGTCGCGACCACCGGGGAGCTGTTTTTT	CASSLVQGVATTGELFF
TRBJ2-2	-	TRBV11-2	TRBD1	TGTGCCAGCAGCTCCCTGGACAGGGAAGAAACCGGGGAGCTGTTTTTT	CASSSLDREETGELFF
TRBJ1-6	-	TRBV27	TRBD1	TGTGCCAGCAGAAACCGACAGGGGGGTTCACCCCTCCACTTT	CASRNRQGGSPLHF
TRBJ1-5	-	TRBV19	-	TGTGCCAGTAGCCGAGGACCTCCCGGCTATCAGCCCCAGCATTTT	CASSRGPPGYQPQHF
TRBJ1-4	-	TRBV27	-	TGTGCCAGCAGTTTATCGGCCGGGGAAAAACTGTTTTTT	CASSLSAGEKLFF
TRBJ1-4	-	TRBV19	-	TGTGCCAGTAGGCAGGGGGAAAAACTGTTTTTT	CASRQGEKLFF
TRBJ1-5	few	TRBV5-1	-	TGCGCCAGCAGCTTAGATTCCTATCAGCCCCAGCATTTT	CASSLDSYQPQHF
TRBJ1-1	-	TRBV19	-	TGTGCCAGTAGGGAGGGGCGCACTGAAGCTTTCTTT	CASREGRTEAFF
TRBJ1-2	-	TRBV7-8	-	TGTGCCAGCAGCTTACTGGGGGGGGAAGGCTATGGCTACACCTTC	CASSLLGGEGYGYTF